Described below is a single T cell receptor beta chain sequence and its context. The CDR3 covers 15 residues. V was clipped by 4 bases and J by 2 bases; unmatched bases: 7. Germline lookup yields CDR1 LGHDT and CDR2 YNNKEL (reference sequence). The sample belongs to a study of blood T cell repertoires in COVID-19. Looking at the study overall: From the United States, Italy and Spain came samples of acute and convalescent COVID-19. The cDNA or gDNA used as material had been derived from T cells, B-cell-depleted T cells, or PBMCs.

Study processing details: Estimation of nucleated cell counts relied on the amplification of reference gene primers. Sequencing was performed with immunoSEQ multiplex PCR; in TCRdb, only in-frame clones are kept and a portion is missing. V and J calls and clone size are as listed in that table; D and trimming were resolved from the DNA. The sample has about 250,000 clones, about 87% seen once. Seattle enrolled patients during active infection and tracked them longitudinally. This clonotype was sampled from a woman between 25 and 40 years old with COVID-19, enrolled during active disease. The chain couples TRBV3-1 (or the pseudogene TRBV3-2) to TRBJ1-1, with TRBD1 matching over 7 bases. Input material: peripheral blood. The CDR3 nucleotides are TGTGCCAGCAGCCGACGACAGGGACCAAACACTGAAGCTTTCTTT. Its translation: CASSRRQGPNTEAFF.